This TCR beta chain is drawn from a study of blood T cells in healthy people across ages. Overall study results and limits: For the donors, CMV status was unknown and possibly confounded expanded clonotype changes.

This clonotype was counted between two and nine times. Its antigen is currently unknown. A second PCR of 7 to 11 cycles used a sample-barcoded 5' primer and a J-beta primer mix. TCRdb re-called the 5' RACE reads through MiXCR, storing one row per CDR3 protein. This sample carries 1.8 million or so distinct CDR3 sequences, around 42% of them seen once, and the ten largest clones take more than 20%. CDR1 and CDR2 from the germline V gene are SGDLS and YYNGEE. Trimming shortened V by 3 bases and J by 5 bases, and 20 bases separated the two germline ends. The CDR3 length is 17 residues. What was sequenced was blood. This TCR was sampled from a human donor in good health. The chain has TRBV9 and TRBJ2-2; perhaps TRBD2 as D (7 bases). The CDR3 sequence is CASSEPQGRAWTGELFF. The CDR3 nucleotides read TGTGCCAGCAGCGAACCGCAGGGGAGGGCTTGGACCGGGGAGCTGTTTTTT. The full variable domain, with the rest looked up from reference TRBV9 and TRBJ2-2, is DSGVTQTPKHLITATGQRVTLRCSPRSGDLSVYWYQQSLDQGLQFLIQYYNGEERAKGNILERFSAQQFPDLHSELNLSSLELGDSALYFCASSEPQGRAWTGELFFGEGSRLTVL.